This T cell receptor (beta chain) came from a study of CXCR3-negative and CXCR3-positive naive CD8 T cells. Across the whole study: TRB reads totalled about 140 million, about 1.5 +/- 0.3 million per library.

The V gene's germline CDR1 is MNHNY and CDR2 SVGAGI (reference sequence). There are 14 residues in the CDR3. On this clonotype itself: What it binds is not known.

Every CD8+ T cell subset underwent triplicate sorting at under 350,000 cells apiece. Naive CD8+ T cells were CD45RO-CCR7+CD27+CD95-. The TRB cDNA libraries were prepared by 5' RACE with UMI labels. TCRdb re-analyzed the 5' RACE reads; it lists each CDR3 protein once, without DNA. The sample has 100,000 to 150,000 distinct CDR3 sequences, and its top ten clones hold 0.29%. Study-wide results and limits: Comparably high diversity was seen in both naive subsets, and much lower diversity in memory CD8+ cells.

The specimen sequenced was naive CXCR3- CD8+ T cells from blood. Noted subset: CD45RO-CCR7+CD27+CD95- naive CD8+ T cells lacking CXCR3 (TNR3-). The source of this sequence is a human donor in good health. Some clones in this sample may be carry-over from other donors' samples. The chain carries TRBV6-6 and TRBJ2-1; no DNA is available, so the TRBD2 call from TCRdb remains unchecked. The CDR3 spells CASSPSGVYNEQFF.